Following are 8 T cell receptor beta chains from one sample sequenced in a study of cytomegalovirus exposure and HLA in healthy donors. Primers for the PCR totalled 60 Vbeta and 13 Jbeta. Profiled with immunoSEQ multiplex PCR; TCRdb holds only in-frame clones, not every one. The table lists 100,000 to 150,000 clones, approximately 85% of them singletons. Sequenced sample: PBMCs. The receptor source for this set is a boy younger than 18 in good health and CMV-seronegative.

J is TRBJ2-1 and V is TRBV19; 11 positions agree with TRBD2. The germline V gene has CDR1 LNHDA and CDR2 SQIVND (reference sequence). The CDR3 is 17 residues long. The V and J ends lost 10 bases and 12 bases, in that order; junction bases with no gene match: 23. For the CDR3, the DNA is TGTGCCACCCTGGATGTACGGCGGGCTAGCGGGAGGATAGGGCAGTTCTTC. Its protein is CATLDVRRASGRIGQFF.

CDR3 DNA sequence: TGTGCCAGCAGCGTCCACTTTAAGGCAGGGGGTCGCACAGATACGCAGTATTTT. Translation: CASSVHFKAGGRTDTQYF. V is TRBV9 and J is TRBJ2-3, with TRBD1 matching over 7 bases. The V segment lost 2 bases and the J segment 1 base; nucleotides outside the gene matches: 13. Germline-derived CDR1 and CDR2 are SGDLS and YYNGEE. CDR3 length: 18 amino acids.

The CDR3 DNA follows: TGTGCCAGCAGTGACTCGACTAGCGGGGGGGACATTCAGTACTTC. Protein product: CASSDSTSGGDIQYF. The chain employs TRBV6-4 and TRBJ2-4; 14 bases are shared with TRBD2. The germline V gene has CDR1 MRHNA and CDR2 SNTAGT. V trimming: 0 bases; J trimming: 8 bases; junction bases outside the gene matches: 0. The CDR3 sequence is 15 residues long.

This chain uses TRBV25-1 with TRBJ2-7, with D perhaps matching TRBD1 (6 bases). CDR3 length: 12 residues. Germline V CDR1 and CDR2: MGHDK, SYGVNS. V lost 6 bases and J lost 6, with 12 bases in between. The CDR3 DNA reads TGTGCCAGCAGATCAGGGGCTTTCGAGCAGTACTTC. Residues: CASRSGAFEQYF.

The V gene is TRBV4-1, the J gene TRBJ2-2, with 10 bases matching TRBD2. The CDR3 totals 15 residues. With 6 bases clipped from V and 4 bases from J, the junction kept 5 bases outside the gene matches. In germline, CDR1 is MGHRA, CDR2 YSYEKL. The CDR3 reads CASSQSGGATGELFF. CDR3 in DNA: TGCGCCAGCAGTCAAAGCGGGGGGGCCACCGGGGAGCTGTTTTTT.

This clone was found a few times. The CDR3 DNA follows: TGTGCCAGCAGCTTAGGACTAGCGGGAGAGGTTTCCTACGAGCAGTACTTC. Translated: CASSLGLAGEVSYEQYF. The V gene is TRBV5-6, the J gene TRBJ2-7, with 13 bases identical to TRBD2. CDR3 length equals 17 residues. CDR1 is SGHDT and CDR2 is YYEEEE in the germline V gene. J was trimmed by 1 base and V by 2 bases; bases with no gene match: 6.

The CDR3 loop is CASSLLGQGDPGNQPQHF. The DNA for the CDR3 is TGTGCCAGTAGTTTACTGGGCCAGGGTGATCCTGGCAATCAGCCCCAGCATTTT. This chain uses TRBV19 with TRBJ1-5, with D possibly TRBD1 on 5 matching bases. CDR1 is LNHDA, CDR2 SQIVND, per germline (reference sequence). CDR3 length equals 18 residues. V was shortened by 5 bases and J by 2 bases, with 22 bases between the two germline ends.

V and J are TRBV2 and TRBJ2-2; D ambiguous. V was clipped by 6 bases and J by 6 bases, with 20 bases between them. Germline V gene sequence: CDR1 SNHLY, CDR2 FYNNEI. CDR3 length equals 16 residues. This CDR3 is CASSPEATGTAGELFF. CDR3 nucleotides: TGTGCCAGCAGCCCAGAGGCTACCGGCACCGCCGGGGAGCTGTTTTTT. Full variable domain (outside the CDR3, taken from reference TRBV2 and TRBJ2-2): EPEVTQTPSHQVTQMGQEVILRCVPISNHLYFYWYRQILGQKVEFLVSFYNNEISEKSEIFDDQFSVERPDGSNFTLKIRSTKLEDSAMYFCASSPEATGTAGELFFGEGSRLTVL.